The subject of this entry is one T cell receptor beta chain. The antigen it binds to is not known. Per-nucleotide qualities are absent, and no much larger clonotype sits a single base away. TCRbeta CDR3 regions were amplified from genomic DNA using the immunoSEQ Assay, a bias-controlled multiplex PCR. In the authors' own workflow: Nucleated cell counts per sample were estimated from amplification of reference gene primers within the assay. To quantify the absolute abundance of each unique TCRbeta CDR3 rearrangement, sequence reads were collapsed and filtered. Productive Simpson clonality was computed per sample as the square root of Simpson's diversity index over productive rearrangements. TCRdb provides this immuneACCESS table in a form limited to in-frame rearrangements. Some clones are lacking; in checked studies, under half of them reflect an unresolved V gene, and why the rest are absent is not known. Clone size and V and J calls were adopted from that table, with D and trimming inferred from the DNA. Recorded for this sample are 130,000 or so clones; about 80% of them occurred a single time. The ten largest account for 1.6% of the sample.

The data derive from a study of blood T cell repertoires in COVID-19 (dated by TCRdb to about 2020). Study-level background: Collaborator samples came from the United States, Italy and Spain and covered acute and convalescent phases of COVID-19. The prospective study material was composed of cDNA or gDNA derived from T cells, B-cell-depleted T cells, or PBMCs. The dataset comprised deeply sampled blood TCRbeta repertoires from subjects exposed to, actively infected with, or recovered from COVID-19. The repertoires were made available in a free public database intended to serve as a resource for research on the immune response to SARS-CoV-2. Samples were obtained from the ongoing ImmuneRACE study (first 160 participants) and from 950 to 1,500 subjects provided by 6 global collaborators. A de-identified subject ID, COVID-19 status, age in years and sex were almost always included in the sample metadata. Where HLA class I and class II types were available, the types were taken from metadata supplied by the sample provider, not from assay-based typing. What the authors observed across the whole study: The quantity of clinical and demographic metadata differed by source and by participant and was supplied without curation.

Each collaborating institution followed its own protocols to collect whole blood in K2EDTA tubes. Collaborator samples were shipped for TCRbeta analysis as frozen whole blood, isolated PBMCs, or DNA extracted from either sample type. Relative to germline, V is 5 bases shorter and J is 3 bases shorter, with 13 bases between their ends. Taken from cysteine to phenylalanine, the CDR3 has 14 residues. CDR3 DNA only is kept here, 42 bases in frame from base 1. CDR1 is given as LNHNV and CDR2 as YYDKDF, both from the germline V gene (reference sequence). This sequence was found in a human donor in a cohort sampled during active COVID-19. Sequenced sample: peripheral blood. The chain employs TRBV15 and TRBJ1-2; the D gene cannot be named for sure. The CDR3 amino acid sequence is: CATSSRVLDYGYTF. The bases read TGTGCCACCAGCTCCCGGGTATTGGACTATGGCTACACCTTC. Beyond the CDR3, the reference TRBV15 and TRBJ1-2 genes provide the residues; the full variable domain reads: DAMVIQNPRYQVTQFGKPVTLSCSQTLNHNVMYWYQQKSSQAPKLLFHYYDKDFNNEADTPDNFQSRRPNTSFCFLDIRSPGLGDTAMYLCATSSRVLDYGYTFGSGTRLTVV.